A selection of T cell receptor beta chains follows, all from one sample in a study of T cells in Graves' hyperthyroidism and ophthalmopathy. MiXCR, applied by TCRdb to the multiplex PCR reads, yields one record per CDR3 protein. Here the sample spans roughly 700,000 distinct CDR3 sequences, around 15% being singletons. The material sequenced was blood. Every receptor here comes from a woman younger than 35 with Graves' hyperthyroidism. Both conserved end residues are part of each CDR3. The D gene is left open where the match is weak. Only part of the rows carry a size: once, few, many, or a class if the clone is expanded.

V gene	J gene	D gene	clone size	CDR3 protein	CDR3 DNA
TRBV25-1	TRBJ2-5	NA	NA	CASSPQLVVQETQYF	TGTGCCAGCAGCCCACAACTAGTAGTGCAAGAGACCCAGTACTTC
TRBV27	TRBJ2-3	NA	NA	CASSLFLAGTDTQYF	TGTGCCAGCAGTTTATTTCTAGCCGGCACAGATACGCAGTATTTT
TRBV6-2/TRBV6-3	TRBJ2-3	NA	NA	CASRLGDTQYF	TGTGCCAGCAGACTTGGGGATACGCAGTATTTT
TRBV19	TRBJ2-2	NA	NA	CASSADRSGGGELFF	TGTGCCAGTAGTGCCGACAGGTCAGGCGGCGGGGAGCTGTTTTTT
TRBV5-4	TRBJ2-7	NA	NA	CASSLEGLSSYEQYF	TGTGCCAGCAGCTTGGAGGGGTTGAGCTCCTACGAGCAGTACTTC
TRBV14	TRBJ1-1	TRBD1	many	CASSPRQGTTEAFF	TGTGCCAGCAGCCCCCGACAGGGGACCACTGAAGCTTTCTTT
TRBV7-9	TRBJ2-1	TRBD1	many	CASREQGARNEQFF	TGTGCCAGCAGGGAACAGGGGGCGCGCAATGAGCAGTTCTTC
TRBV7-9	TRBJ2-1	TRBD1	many	CASSFAGTVDNEQFF	TGTGCCAGCAGCTTTGCCGGGACAGTAGACAATGAGCAGTTCTTC
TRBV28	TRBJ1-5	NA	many	CAAQVPTPRNQPQHF	TGTGCCGCACAAGTCCCCACCCCACGGAATCAGCCCCAGCATTTT
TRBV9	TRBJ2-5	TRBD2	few	CASSVEASGRVETQYF	TGTGCCAGCAGCGTAGAGGCTAGCGGGAGAGTAGAGACCCAGTACTTC
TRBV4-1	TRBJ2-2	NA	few	CASSQGPITGELFF	TGCGCCAGCAGCCAAGGGCCTATAACCGGGGAGCTGTTTTTT
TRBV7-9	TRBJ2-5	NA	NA	CASSLGPWQETQYF	TGTGCCAGCAGCTTAGGTCCTTGGCAAGAGACCCAGTACTTC
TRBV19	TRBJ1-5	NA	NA	CASSMGSYSNQPQHF	TGTGCCAGTAGTATGGGGAGCTATAGCAATCAGCCCCAGCATTTT
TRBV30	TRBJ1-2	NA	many	CAWSVQKGNYGYTF	TGTGCCTGGAGTGTACAGAAGGGTAACTATGGCTACACCTTC
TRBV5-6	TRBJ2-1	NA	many	CASSPGNNYNEQFF	TGTGCCAGCAGCCCGGGGAACAACTACAATGAGCAGTTCTTC
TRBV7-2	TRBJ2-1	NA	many	CASSFFYNEQFF	TGTGCCAGCAGCTTTTTCTACAATGAGCAGTTCTTC
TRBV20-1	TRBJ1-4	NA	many	CSARVGTNEKLFF	TGCAGTGCTAGAGTTGGGACTAATGAAAAACTGTTTTTT
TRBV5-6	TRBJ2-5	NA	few	CASSTTSDSQETQYF	TGTGCCAGCAGCACCACCTCCGACTCCCAAGAGACCCAGTACTTC
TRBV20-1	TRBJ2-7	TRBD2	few	CSAREASGRPSYEQYF	TGCAGTGCTAGAGAAGCTAGCGGGAGGCCGTCCTACGAGCAGTACTTC
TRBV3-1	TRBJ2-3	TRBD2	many	CASSRTSGKTDTQYF	TGTGCCAGCAGTCGGACTAGCGGGAAAACAGATACGCAGTATTTT
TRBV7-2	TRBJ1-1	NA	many	CASSHPPILDRHTEAFF	TGTGCCAGCAGCCACCCCCCGATATTAGACAGGCACACTGAAGCTTTCTTT
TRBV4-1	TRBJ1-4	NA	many	CASSQEGGALDEKLFF	TGCGCCAGCAGCCAAGAGGGCGGGGCGCTTGATGAAAAACTGTTTTTT
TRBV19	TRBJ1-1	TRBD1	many	CASTSPGQGRTEAFF	TGTGCCAGTACCAGCCCAGGACAGGGGAGGACTGAAGCTTTCTTT
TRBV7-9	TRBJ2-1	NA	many	CASSLWQGHNEQFF	TGTGCCAGCAGCTTATGGCAGGGGCACAATGAGCAGTTCTTC
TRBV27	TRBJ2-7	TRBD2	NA	CASSLGAGVPYEQYF	TGTGCCAGCAGTTTAGGGGCGGGGGTCCCCTACGAGCAGTACTTC
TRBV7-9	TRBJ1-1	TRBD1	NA	CASSSPGTGGTAFF	TGTGCCAGCAGCTCCCCCGGGACAGGGGGAACGGCTTTCTTT
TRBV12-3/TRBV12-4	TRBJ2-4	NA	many	CASRAGTVLAKNIQYF	TGTGCCAGCAGAGCCGGGACGGTCCTAGCCAAAAACATTCAGTACTTC
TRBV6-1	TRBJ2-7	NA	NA	CASSEPLRDTDYEQYF	TGTGCCAGCAGTGAGCCGCTACGGGACACAGACTACGAGCAGTACTTC
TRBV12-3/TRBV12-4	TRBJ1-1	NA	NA	CASRAKGFNTEAFF	TGTGCCAGCAGGGCCAAGGGGTTTAACACTGAAGCTTTCTTT
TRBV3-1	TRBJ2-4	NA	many	CASSQVLRTGGRDIQYF	TGTGCCAGCAGCCAAGTATTACGGACTGGGGGGCGAGACATTCAGTACTTC
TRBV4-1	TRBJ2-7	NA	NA	CASSQGFARGTYEQYF	TGCGCCAGCAGCCAAGGGTTTGCCAGGGGTACCTACGAGCAGTACTTC
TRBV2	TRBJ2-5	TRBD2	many	CASHRVASGKETQYF	TGTGCCAGCCATAGGGTGGCTAGCGGGAAAGAGACCCAGTACTTC
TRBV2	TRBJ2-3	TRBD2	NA	CAKTSGRVPGTDTQYF	TGTGCCAAGACTAGCGGGAGGGTCCCCGGCACAGATACGCAGTATTTT
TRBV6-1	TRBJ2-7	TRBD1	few	CASSNTGTGSYEQYF	TGTGCCAGCAGCAATACCGGGACAGGGTCCTACGAGCAGTACTTC
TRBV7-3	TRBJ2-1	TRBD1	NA	CASSQRTGADEQFF	TGTGCCAGCAGCCAAAGGACAGGAGCTGATGAGCAGTTCTTC
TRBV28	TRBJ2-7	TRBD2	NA	CASGMVTSGRTKQYF	TGTGCCTCGGGAATGGTTACTAGCGGTCGTACGAAGCAGTACTTC
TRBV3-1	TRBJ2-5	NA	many	CASSREGTVQETQYF	TGTGCCAGCAGCCGCGAAGGCACAGTTCAAGAGACCCAGTACTTC
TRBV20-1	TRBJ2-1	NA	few	CSARGMAIGDEQFF	TGCAGTGCTAGGGGTATGGCCATCGGGGATGAGCAGTTCTTC
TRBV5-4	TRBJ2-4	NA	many	CASSLVAGHKNIQYF	TGTGCCAGCAGCTTGGTTGCGGGACACAAAAACATTCAGTACTTC
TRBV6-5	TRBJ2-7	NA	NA	CASSYSRGRVHEQYF	TGTGCCAGCAGTTACTCGCGAGGGCGGGTTCACGAGCAGTACTTC
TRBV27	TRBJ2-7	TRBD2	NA	CASRIRGRQYF	TGTGCCAGCAGAATCCGCGGGAGACAGTACTTC
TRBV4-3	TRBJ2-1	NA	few	CASSQDRIGGGPYNEQFF	TGCGCCAGCAGCCAAGATCGGATAGGGGGAGGGCCCTACAATGAGCAGTTCTTC
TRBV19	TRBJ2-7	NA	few	CASSVSRLSSYEQYF	TGTGCCAGTAGTGTTAGTCGGTTAAGCTCCTACGAGCAGTACTTC
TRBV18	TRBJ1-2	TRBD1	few	CASSPGQDLYGYTF	TGTGCCAGCTCACCCGGACAGGACCTATATGGCTACACCTTC
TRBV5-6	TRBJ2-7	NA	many	CASSLEPGMGPHEQYF	TGTGCCAGCAGCTTGGAGCCAGGGATGGGACCCCACGAGCAGTACTTC
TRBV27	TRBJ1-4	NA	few	CARPRGGGGEKLFF	TGTGCCAGACCACGGGGGGGGGGCGGTGAAAAACTGTTTTTT
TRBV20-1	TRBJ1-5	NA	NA	CSARDELNQPQHF	TGCAGTGCTAGAGATGAACTCAATCAGCCCCAGCATTTT